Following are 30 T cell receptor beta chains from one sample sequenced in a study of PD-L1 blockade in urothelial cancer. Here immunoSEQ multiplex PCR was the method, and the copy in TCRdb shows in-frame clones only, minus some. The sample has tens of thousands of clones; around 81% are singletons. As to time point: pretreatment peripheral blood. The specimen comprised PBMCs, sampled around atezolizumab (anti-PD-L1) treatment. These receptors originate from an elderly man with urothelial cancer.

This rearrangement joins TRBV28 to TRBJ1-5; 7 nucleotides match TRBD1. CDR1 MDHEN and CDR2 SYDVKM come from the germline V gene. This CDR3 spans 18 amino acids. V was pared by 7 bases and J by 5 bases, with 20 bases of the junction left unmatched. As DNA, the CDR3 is TGTGCCAGCACCGTGAGCGAGGGGGCTCCCTTAGGGGATCAGCCCCAGCATTTT. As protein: CASTVSEGAPLGDQPQHF.

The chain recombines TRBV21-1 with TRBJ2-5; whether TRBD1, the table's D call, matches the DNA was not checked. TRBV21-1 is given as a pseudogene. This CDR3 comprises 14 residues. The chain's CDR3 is CASSKEAGQETQYF. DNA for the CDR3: TGTGCCAGCAGCAAAGAAGCAGGTCAAGAGACCCAGTACTTC.

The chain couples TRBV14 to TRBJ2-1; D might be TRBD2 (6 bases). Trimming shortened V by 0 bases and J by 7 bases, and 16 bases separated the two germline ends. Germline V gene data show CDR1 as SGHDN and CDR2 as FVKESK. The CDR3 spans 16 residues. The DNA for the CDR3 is TGTGCCAGCAGCCAAGAGTCCGGGTTAGCGGTAAATGAGCAGTTCTTC. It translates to CASSQESGLAVNEQFF.

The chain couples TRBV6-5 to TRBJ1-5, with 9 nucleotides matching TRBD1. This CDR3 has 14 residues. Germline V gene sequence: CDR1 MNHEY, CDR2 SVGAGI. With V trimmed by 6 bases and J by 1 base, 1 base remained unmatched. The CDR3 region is CASSGTGSNQPQHF. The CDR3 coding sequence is TGTGCCAGCAGCGGGACAGGGAGCAATCAGCCCCAGCATTTT.

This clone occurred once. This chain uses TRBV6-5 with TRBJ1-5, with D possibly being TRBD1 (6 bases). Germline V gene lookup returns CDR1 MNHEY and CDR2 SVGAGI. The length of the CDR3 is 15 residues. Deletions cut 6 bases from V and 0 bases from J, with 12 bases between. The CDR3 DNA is TGTGCCAGCAGCTCGGACAGTTATAGCAATCAGCCCCAGCATTTT. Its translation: CASSSDSYSNQPQHF.

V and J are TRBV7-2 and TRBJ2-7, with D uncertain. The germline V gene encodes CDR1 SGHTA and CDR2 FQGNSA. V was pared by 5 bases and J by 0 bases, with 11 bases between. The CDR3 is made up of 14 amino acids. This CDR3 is CASSRRVLSYEQYF. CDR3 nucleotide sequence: TGTGCCAGCAGCCGTCGGGTCCTCTCCTACGAGCAGTACTTC.

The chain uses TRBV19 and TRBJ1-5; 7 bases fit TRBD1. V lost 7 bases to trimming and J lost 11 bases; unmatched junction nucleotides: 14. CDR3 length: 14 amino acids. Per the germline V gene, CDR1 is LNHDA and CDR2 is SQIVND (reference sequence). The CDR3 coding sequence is TGTGCCAGTATCCTGGGGACAGCGGCTCGGGCCCAGCATTTT. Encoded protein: CASILGTAARAQHF. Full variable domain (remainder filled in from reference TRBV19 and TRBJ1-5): DGGITQSPKYLFRKEGQNVTLSCEQNLNHDAMYWYRQDPGQGLRLIYYSQIVNDFQKGDIAEGYSVSREKKESFPLTVTSAQKNPTAFYLCASILGTAARAQHFGDGTRLSIL.

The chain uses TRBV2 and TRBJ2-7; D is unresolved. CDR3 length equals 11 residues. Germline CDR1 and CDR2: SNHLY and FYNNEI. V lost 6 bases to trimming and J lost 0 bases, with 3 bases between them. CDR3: CASSYSYEQYF. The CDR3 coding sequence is TGTGCCAGCAGCTACTCCTACGAGCAGTACTTC.

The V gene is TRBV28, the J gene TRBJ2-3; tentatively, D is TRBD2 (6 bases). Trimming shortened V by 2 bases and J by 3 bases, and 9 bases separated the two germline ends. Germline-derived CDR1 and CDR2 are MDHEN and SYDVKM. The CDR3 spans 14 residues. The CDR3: CASSLTGRTDTQYF. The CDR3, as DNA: TGTGCCAGCAGTTTAACGGGGAGGACAGATACGCAGTATTTT.

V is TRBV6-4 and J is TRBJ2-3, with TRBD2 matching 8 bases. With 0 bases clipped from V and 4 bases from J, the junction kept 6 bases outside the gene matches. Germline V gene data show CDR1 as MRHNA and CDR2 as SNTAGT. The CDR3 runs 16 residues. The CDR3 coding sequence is TGTGCCAGCAGTGACTCGGGGCTAGCGGGCGCAGATACGCAGTATTTT. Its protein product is CASSDSGLAGADTQYF.

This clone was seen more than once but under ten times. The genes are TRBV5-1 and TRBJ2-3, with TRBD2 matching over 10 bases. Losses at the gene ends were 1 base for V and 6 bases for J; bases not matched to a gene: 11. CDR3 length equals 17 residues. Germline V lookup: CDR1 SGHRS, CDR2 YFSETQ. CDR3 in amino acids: CASSLYSSGRTGDTQYF. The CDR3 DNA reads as TGCGCCAGCAGCTTGTACTCTAGCGGGAGAACGGGCGATACGCAGTATTTT.

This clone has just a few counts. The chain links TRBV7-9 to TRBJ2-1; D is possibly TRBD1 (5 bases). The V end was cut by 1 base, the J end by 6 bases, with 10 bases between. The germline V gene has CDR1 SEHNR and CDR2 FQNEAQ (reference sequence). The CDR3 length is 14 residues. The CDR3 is CASSLGGGFNEQFF. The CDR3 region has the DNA TGTGCCAGCAGCTTAGGGGGCGGTTTCAATGAGCAGTTCTTC.

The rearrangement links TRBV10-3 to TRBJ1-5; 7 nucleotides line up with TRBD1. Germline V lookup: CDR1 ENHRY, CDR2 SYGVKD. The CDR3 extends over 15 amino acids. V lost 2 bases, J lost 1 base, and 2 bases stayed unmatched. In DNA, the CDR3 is TGTGCCATCAGTGAGGACAGGGAGAGCAATCAGCCCCAGCATTTT. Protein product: CAISEDRESNQPQHF.

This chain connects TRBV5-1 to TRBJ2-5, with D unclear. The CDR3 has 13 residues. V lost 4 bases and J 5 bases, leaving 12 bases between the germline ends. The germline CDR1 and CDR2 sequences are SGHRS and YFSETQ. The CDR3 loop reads CASSPRPGETQYF. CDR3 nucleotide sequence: TGCGCCAGCAGCCCGCGACCAGGTGAGACCCAGTACTTC.

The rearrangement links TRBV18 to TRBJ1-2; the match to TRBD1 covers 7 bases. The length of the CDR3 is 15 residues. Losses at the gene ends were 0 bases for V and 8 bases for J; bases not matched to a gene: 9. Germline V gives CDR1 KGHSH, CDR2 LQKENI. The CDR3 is CASSPPLRGGAGYTF. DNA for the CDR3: TGTGCCAGCTCACCACCCCTCAGAGGGGGCGCGGGCTACACCTTC. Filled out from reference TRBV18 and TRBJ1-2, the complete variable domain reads NAGVMQNPRHLVRRRGQEARLRCSPMKGHSHVYWYRQLPEEGLKFMVYLQKENIIDESGMPKERFSAEFPKEGPSILRIQQVVRGDSAAYFCASSPPLRGGAGYTFGSGTRLTVV.

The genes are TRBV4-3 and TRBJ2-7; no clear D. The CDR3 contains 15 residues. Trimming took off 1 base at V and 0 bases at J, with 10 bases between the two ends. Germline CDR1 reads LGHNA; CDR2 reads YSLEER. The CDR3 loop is CASSQAPGYSYEQYF. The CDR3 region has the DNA TGCGCCAGCAGCCAAGCCCCAGGCTACTCCTACGAGCAGTACTTC.

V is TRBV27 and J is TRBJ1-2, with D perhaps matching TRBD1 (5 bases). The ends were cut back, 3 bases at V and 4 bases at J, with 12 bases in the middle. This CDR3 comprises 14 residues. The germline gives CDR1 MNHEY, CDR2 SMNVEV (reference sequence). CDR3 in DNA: TGTGCCAGCAGTTTCGGGCTAAGGGGCTATGGCTACACCTTC. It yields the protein CASSFGLRGYGYTF.

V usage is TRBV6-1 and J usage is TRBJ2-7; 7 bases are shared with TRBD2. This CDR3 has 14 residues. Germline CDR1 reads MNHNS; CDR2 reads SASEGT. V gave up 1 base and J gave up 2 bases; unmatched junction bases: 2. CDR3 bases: TGTGCCAGCAGTGAAGGGGGGGGTCCCTACGAGCAGTACTTC. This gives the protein CASSEGGGPYEQYF.

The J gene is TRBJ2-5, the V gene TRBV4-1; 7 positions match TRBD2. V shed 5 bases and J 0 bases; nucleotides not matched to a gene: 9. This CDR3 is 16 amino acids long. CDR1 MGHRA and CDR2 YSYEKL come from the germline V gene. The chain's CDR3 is CASSAGVGTYQETQYF. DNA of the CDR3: TGCGCCAGCAGCGCGGGAGTGGGAACGTACCAAGAGACCCAGTACTTC.

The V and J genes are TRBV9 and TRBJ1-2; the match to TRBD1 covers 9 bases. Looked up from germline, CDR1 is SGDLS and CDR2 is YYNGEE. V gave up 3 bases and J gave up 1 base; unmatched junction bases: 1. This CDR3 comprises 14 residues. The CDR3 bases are TGTGCCAGCAGCGGACAGGGGGTTAACTATGGCTACACCTTC. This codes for CASSGQGVNYGYTF.

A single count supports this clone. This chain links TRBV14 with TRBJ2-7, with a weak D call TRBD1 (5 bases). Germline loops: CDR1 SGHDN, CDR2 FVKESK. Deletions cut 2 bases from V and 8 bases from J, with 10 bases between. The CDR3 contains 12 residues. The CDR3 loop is CASSQPDRQQYF. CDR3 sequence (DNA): TGTGCCAGCAGCCAACCCGACAGACAGCAGTACTTC. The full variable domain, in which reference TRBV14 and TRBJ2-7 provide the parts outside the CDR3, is EAGVTQFPSHSVIEKGQTVTLRCDPISGHDNLYWYRRVMGKEIKFLLHFVKESKQDESGMPNNRFLAERTGGTYSTLKVQPAELEDSGVYFCASSQPDRQQYFGPGTRLTVT.

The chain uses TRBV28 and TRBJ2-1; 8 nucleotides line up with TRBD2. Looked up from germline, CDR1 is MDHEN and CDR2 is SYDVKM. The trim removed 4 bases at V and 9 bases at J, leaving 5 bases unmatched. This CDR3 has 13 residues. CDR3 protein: CASSSGLGSEQFF. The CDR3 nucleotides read TGTGCCAGCAGTTCGGGACTAGGAAGTGAGCAGTTCTTC.

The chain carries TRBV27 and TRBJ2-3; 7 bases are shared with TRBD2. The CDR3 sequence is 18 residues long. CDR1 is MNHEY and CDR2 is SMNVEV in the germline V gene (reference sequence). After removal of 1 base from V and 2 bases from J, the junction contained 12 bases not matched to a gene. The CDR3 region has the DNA TGTGCCAGCAGTTTATTACCCGGTACTAGCGTTCTCACAGATACGCAGTATTTT. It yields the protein CASSLLPGTSVLTDTQYF.

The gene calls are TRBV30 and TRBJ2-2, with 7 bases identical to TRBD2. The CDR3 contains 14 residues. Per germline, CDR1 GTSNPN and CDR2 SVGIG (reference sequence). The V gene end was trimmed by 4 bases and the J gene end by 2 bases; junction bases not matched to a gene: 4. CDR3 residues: CAWTSGYNTGELFF. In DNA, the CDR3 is TGTGCCTGGACTAGCGGCTATAACACCGGGGAGCTGTTTTTT.

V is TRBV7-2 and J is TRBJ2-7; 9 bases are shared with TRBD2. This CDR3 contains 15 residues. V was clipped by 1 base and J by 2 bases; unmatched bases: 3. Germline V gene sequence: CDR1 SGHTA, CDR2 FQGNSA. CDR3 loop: CASSLGSGSPYEQYF. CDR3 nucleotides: TGTGCCAGCAGCTTAGGTAGCGGGAGTCCCTACGAGCAGTACTTC.

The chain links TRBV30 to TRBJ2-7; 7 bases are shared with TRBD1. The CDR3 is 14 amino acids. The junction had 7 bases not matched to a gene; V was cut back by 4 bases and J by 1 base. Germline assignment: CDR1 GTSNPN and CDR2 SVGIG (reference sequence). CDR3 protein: CAWKTGPVSYEQYF. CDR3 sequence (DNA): TGTGCCTGGAAGACAGGGCCCGTTTCCTACGAGCAGTACTTC.

CDR3 sequence: CASRSYGETASSDTQYF. The CDR3 DNA is TGTGCCAGCAGGTCTTATGGTGAGACAGCATCATCCGATACGCAGTATTTT. The chain recombines TRBV25-1 with TRBJ2-3; D perhaps matches TRBD1 (5 bases). This CDR3 has 17 amino acids. Per the germline V gene, CDR1 is MGHDK and CDR2 is SYGVNS. The germline V and J ends were trimmed by 6 bases and 6 bases, with 25 bases remaining between them.

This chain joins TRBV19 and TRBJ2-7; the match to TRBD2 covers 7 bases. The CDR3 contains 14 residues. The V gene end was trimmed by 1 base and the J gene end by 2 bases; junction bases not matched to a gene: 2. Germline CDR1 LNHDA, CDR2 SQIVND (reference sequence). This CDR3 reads CASSIAGGPYEQYF. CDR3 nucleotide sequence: TGTGCCAGTAGTATAGCGGGAGGCCCCTACGAGCAGTACTTC. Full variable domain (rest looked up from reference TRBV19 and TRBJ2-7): DGGITQSPKYLFRKEGQNVTLSCEQNLNHDAMYWYRQDPGQGLRLIYYSQIVNDFQKGDIAEGYSVSREKKESFPLTVTSAQKNPTAFYLCASSIAGGPYEQYFGPGTRLTVT.

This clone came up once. The DNA of the CDR3 is TGTGCCAGTAGTATCTCGGGACAGGGGGCAAGAGGAAACACCATATATTTT. Protein sequence: CASSISGQGARGNTIYF. This chain joins TRBV19 and TRBJ1-3; the match to TRBD1 covers 12 bases. The trim removed 3 bases at V and 4 bases at J, leaving 7 bases unmatched. CDR3 length: 17 residues. Germline V lookup: CDR1 LNHDA, CDR2 SQIVND (reference sequence).

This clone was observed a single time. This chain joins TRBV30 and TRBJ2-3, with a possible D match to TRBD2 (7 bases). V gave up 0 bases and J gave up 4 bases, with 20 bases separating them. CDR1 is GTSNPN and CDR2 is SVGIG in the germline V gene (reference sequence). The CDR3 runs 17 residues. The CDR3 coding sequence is TGTGCCTGGAGTGTCCTTTTCAGCGGAGGGGGGGCAGATACGCAGTATTTT. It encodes CAWSVLFSGGGADTQYF.